This TCR beta chain was sequenced in a study of post-analysis software for immune sequencing data. Included in the TCR beta cDNA libraries were unique molecular identifiers. T cells numbering roughly 1 to 10 million yielded roughly 0.5 million cDNA molecules. TCRdb reanalysed the PCR reads using MiXCR and keeps one entry per CDR3 protein. Seen here are about 540,000 distinct CDR3 sequences, roughly 34% observed once, and the top ten hold less than 6%. This CDR3 comprises 16 residues. The germline V gene encodes CDR1 MNHEY and CDR2 SVGAGI. With 0 bases removed from V and 2 bases from J, the gap between germline ends came to 12 bases. Study outcomes and limitations: Higher frequency in patients than in controls was seen for five TRBV segments, with TRBV5-6, TRBV5-1 and TRBV20-1 among them. Controls significantly exceeded multiple sclerosis patients in normalized Chao1 diversity. Samples from one preparation batch, clustered by F measure, grouped strongly together.

Concerning this clonotype itself: Its antigen remains unknown.

This TCR came from a girl aged 2 to 17 with multiple sclerosis. The rearrangement uses TRBV6-5 and TRBJ2-3; D may match TRBD1 or TRBD2 (6 bases each). The sequenced sample was blood. CDR3 in amino acids: CASSYSTGAYTDTQYF. CDR3 in DNA: TGTGCCAGCAGTTACTCGACGGGGGCCTACACAGATACGCAGTATTTT.